The clone carrying this T cell receptor (beta chain) was seen more than once but under ten times. The data originate from a study of T cells in Graves' hyperthyroidism and ophthalmopathy. The investigators amplified TCR beta CDR3 regions from RNA transcripts. A first-round RT-PCR of the TCR CDR3 used the HTBI primer set. One entry per CDR3 protein results from TCRdb running MiXCR on the multiplex PCR reads. The data hold more than 550,000 distinct CDR3 sequences, with roughly 17% observed a single time. The CDR3 length is 14 residues. Germline V CDR1 and CDR2: DFQATT, SNEGSKA (reference sequence). V lost 0 bases, J lost 1 base, and 8 bases lay in between.

This TCR came from a man in his fifties with Graves' hyperthyroidism. The V call is TRBV20-1, the J call TRBJ2-3, with D perhaps matching TRBD1 (5 bases). The sample consisted of blood. The CDR3 DNA reads as TGCAGTGCTAGAGATACAGGACGCACAGATACGCAGTATTTT. It codes for CSARDTGRTDTQYF.